Listed here are 23 T cell receptor beta chains from one sample, sequenced in a study of blood T cell repertoires in COVID-19. The assay was immunoSEQ multiplex PCR, and TCRdb's table has in-frame clones only and misses some. The sample gives approximately 390,000 clones, around 87% of which show up once; under 3% is in the top ten. Specimen: peripheral blood. Receptors were obtained from a woman aged 55-69 years with COVID-19, enrolled during active disease.

This chain connects TRBV2 to TRBJ2-5; no clear D gene. Germline CDR1 SNHLY, CDR2 FYNNEI. Trimming took 4 bases from V and 9 from J, leaving 18 bases between them. CDR3 length: 14 amino acids. The CDR3 sequence is CASSGNSQETAQYF. CDR3 nucleotide sequence: TGTGCCAGCAGTGGAAACAGCCAAGAGACGGCCCAGTACTTC.

The rearrangement uses TRBV7-3 and TRBJ2-5, with D perhaps matching TRBD1 (5 bases). V gave up 5 bases and J gave up 3 bases, with 16 bases separating them. Germline CDR1 SGHTA, CDR2 FQGTGA. CDR3 length: 15 amino acids. The CDR3 here is CASSNTHRTEETQYF. For the CDR3, the DNA is TGTGCCAGCAGCAATACGCACAGGACCGAAGAGACCCAGTACTTC.

The chain employs TRBV5-1 and TRBJ1-3; unclear D gene. The V end lost 1 base, the J end lost 0 bases, and 8 bases lay between the germline ends. CDR3 size: 15 residues. Looked up from germline, CDR1 is SGHRS and CDR2 is YFSETQ. The DNA for the CDR3 is TGCGCCAGCAGCTTGTCGGAGAGCTCTGGAAACACCATATATTTT. Residues: CASSLSESSGNTIYF.

This clone was recorded only once. The rearrangement links TRBV19 to TRBJ2-3; possible D gene TRBD1, 5 bases. Trimming left V 9 bases short and J 6 bases short, with 19 bases between. The CDR3 length is 14 residues. Germline V gene data show CDR1 as LNHDA and CDR2 as SQIVND (reference sequence). CDR3 coding DNA: TGTGCCAGCGGAGTGGCTGCACAGGTTGATACGCAGTATTTT. It codes for CASGVAAQVDTQYF. Full variable domain (remainder filled in from reference TRBV19 and TRBJ2-3): DGGITQSPKYLFRKEGQNVTLSCEQNLNHDAMYWYRQDPGQGLRLIYYSQIVNDFQKGDIAEGYSVSREKKESFPLTVTSAQKNPTAFYLCASGVAAQVDTQYFGPGTRLTVL.

This chain links TRBV25-1 with TRBJ1-2; the D gene is possibly TRBD1 (5 bases). Germline V CDR1 and CDR2: MGHDK, SYGVNS. Trimming cost V 2 bases and J 8 bases, with 18 bases left between them. The CDR3 is made up of 15 amino acids. This chain's CDR3 is CASSENGLRGGGYTF. The CDR3, as DNA: TGTGCCAGCAGTGAAAACGGGCTGCGCGGGGGAGGCTACACCTTC.

This chain joins TRBV7-2 and TRBJ1-2; 12 bases agree with TRBD1. CDR1 and CDR2 (germline): SGHTA, FQGNSA. Germline trimming cut 4 bases from V and 7 bases from J; bases unmatched to any gene: 4. This CDR3 is 14 amino acids long. DNA of the CDR3: TGTGCCAGCAGCTCGGGACAGGGGGCTGGTGGCTACACCTTC. As protein: CASSSGQGAGGYTF.

The chain is built from TRBV19 and TRBJ2-1; 9 bases agree with TRBD1. The germline V gene has CDR1 LNHDA and CDR2 SQIVND (reference sequence). V lost 0 bases to trimming and J lost 4 bases; unmatched junction nucleotides: 4. CDR3 length: 16 residues. The CDR3 sequence is CASSIDRGQGYNEQFF. Here the CDR3 DNA reads TGTGCCAGTAGTATAGACCGGGGACAGGGATACAATGAGCAGTTCTTC.

This chain connects TRBV7-2 to TRBJ2-1; TRBD1 matches at 10 bases. The length of the CDR3 is 13 residues. CDR1 is SGHTA and CDR2 is FQGNSA in the germline V gene. Trimming cost V 5 bases and J 6 bases; bases outside gene matches: 1. CDR3: CASSGQGGNEQFF. In nucleotides, the CDR3 is TGTGCCAGCAGCGGACAGGGGGGCAATGAGCAGTTCTTC.

This clone was seen a handful of times. The chain joins TRBV11-1 to TRBJ2-7; D perhaps matches TRBD2 (5 bases). The CDR3 has 14 residues. Trimming shortened V by 7 bases and J by 6 bases, and 19 bases separated the two germline ends. Germline values: CDR1 SGHAT, CDR2 FQDESV (reference sequence). The CDR3 spells CASTARGPLAEQYF. The CDR3 nucleotides read TGTGCCAGCACCGCTAGAGGGCCCCTCGCCGAGCAGTACTTC.

The chain uses TRBV11-2 and TRBJ2-5; 7 bases are shared with TRBD2. Germline CDR1 reads SGHAT; CDR2 reads FQNNGV. The CDR3 runs 16 residues. V gave up 5 bases and J gave up 2 bases; unmatched junction bases: 11. CDR3 amino acids: CASSQSLGRGQETQYF. In DNA, the CDR3 is TGTGCCAGCAGCCAATCACTAGGGCGGGGGCAAGAGACCCAGTACTTC.

The chain links TRBV18 to TRBJ1-6; 8 positions match TRBD1. The germline CDR1 and CDR2 sequences are KGHSH and LQKENI. The CDR3 spans 13 residues. The junction had 4 bases not matched to a gene; V was cut back by 2 bases and J by 13 bases. The CDR3 reads CASSPGQGLPLHF. The CDR3 bases are TGTGCCAGCTCACCAGGACAGGGATTGCCCCTCCACTTT.

The chain combines TRBV13 with TRBJ1-1, with D perhaps TRBD1 (5 bases). CDR3 size: 13 residues. The V and J ends lost 3 bases and 4 bases respectively, with 9 bases between them. Germline V lookup: CDR1 PRHDT, CDR2 FYEKMQ (reference sequence). The CDR3 DNA reads as TGTGCCAGCAGCTTTATAAGGGGCACTGAAGCTTTCTTT. Residues: CASSFIRGTEAFF.

The chain combines TRBV21-1 with TRBJ1-1. TRBV21-1 is a recognized pseudogene. The CDR3 runs to 17 residues. The CDR3 coding sequence is TGTGCCAGCAGCAAAGTTCGAGACGGAGAATGGAACACTGAAGCTTTCTTT. Protein sequence: CASSKVRDGEWNTEAFF.

The chain has TRBV6-2 or TRBV6-3 and TRBJ2-3; 8 positions agree with TRBD1. The CDR3 consists of 16 residues. J gave up 2 bases and V 5 bases, and 9 bases lay outside the gene matches. Per the germline V gene, CDR1 is MNHEY and CDR2 is SVGEGT. CDR3 nucleotides: TGTGCCAGCAGTGGGCAGACAGGGGCCAACACAGATACGCAGTATTTT. Its protein product is CASSGQTGANTDTQYF.

J is TRBJ1-2 and V is TRBV7-3, with 7 bases matching TRBD1. CDR1 SGHTA and CDR2 FQGTGA come from the germline V gene. V dropped 8 bases and J dropped 6; count of bases not matched to a gene: 3. The CDR3 runs to 11 residues. CDR3 protein: CASGDRDGYTF. Here the CDR3 DNA reads TGTGCCAGCGGCGACAGGGATGGCTACACCTTC.

This sequence joins TRBV5-1 and TRBJ1-1; D may be TRBD1 (5 bases). The CDR3 covers 15 residues. V lost 4 bases, J lost 7 bases, and 20 bases lay in between. Per the germline V gene, CDR1 is SGHRS and CDR2 is YFSETQ. The CDR3 loop is CASSPEGSSGLEAFF. The CDR3 coding sequence is TGCGCCAGCAGCCCGGAGGGGAGCAGCGGGCTTGAAGCTTTCTTT.

The V and J genes are TRBV30 and TRBJ1-1; no clear D gene. V shed 2 bases and J shed 2 bases, with 6 bases lying between them. The CDR3 runs to 12 residues. Germline-derived CDR1 and CDR2 are GTSNPN and SVGIG (reference sequence). The CDR3 bases are TGTGCCTGGAGTCGCTACAACACTGAAGCTTTCTTT. It is translated as CAWSRYNTEAFF.

V usage is TRBV6-5 and J usage is TRBJ2-5; D call uncertain. The CDR3 is 11 amino acids. From germline, CDR1 is MNHEY and CDR2 SVGAGI. Trimming removed 9 bases from V and 2 bases from J, with 7 bases in between. The CDR3 nucleotides read TGTGCCAGTCCGCGGCAAGAGACCCAGTACTTC. Its protein product is CASPRQETQYF.

The chain carries TRBV6-6 and TRBJ1-1; 10 nucleotides match TRBD1. J lost 5 bases, V lost 5 bases, and 5 bases had no gene match. This CDR3 contains 14 residues. In germline, CDR1 is MNHNY, CDR2 SVGAGI (reference sequence). As DNA, the CDR3 is TGTGCCAGCAGTGGGGACAGGGGAAAAACTGAAGCTTTCTTT. Protein product: CASSGDRGKTEAFF.

This rearrangement joins TRBV11-2 to TRBJ2-5, with TRBD1 matching 8 bases. Germline trimming cut 3 bases from V and 10 bases from J; bases unmatched to any gene: 16. The CDR3 runs 16 residues. Per germline, CDR1 SGHAT and CDR2 FQNNGV. The CDR3 spells CASSFLGGTGQIGQYF. CDR3 nucleotides: TGTGCCAGCAGCTTTCTTGGTGGGACAGGACAAATCGGCCAGTACTTC.

The chain carries TRBV18 and TRBJ1-1; 8 bases match TRBD1. V shed 3 bases, J shed 5 bases, and the junction held 8 bases outside the gene matches. Germline V gene lookup returns CDR1 KGHSH and CDR2 LQKENI. The CDR3 length is 15 residues. The CDR3 loop is CASSPIGQGVTEAFF. CDR3 DNA: TGTGCCAGCTCACCGATAGGACAGGGCGTAACTGAAGCTTTCTTT.

V usage is TRBV28 and J usage is TRBJ2-7, with 14 bases fitting TRBD2. With V trimmed by 4 bases and J by 1 base, 3 bases remained unmatched. There are 16 residues in the CDR3. Germline loops: CDR1 MDHEN, CDR2 SYDVKM. CDR3 sequence reads: CASSSRTSGGSYEQYF. CDR3 sequence (DNA): TGTGCCAGCAGTTCCCGGACTAGCGGGGGGTCCTACGAGCAGTACTTC.

V usage is TRBV3-1 (or the pseudogene TRBV3-2) and J usage is TRBJ2-3, with D tentatively TRBD2 (6 bases). CDR3 size: 15 residues. The germline V gene has CDR1 LGHDT and CDR2 YNNKEL (reference sequence). Trimming cost V 2 bases and J 1 base, with 10 bases left between them. CDR3 in DNA: TGTGCCAGCAGCCAACCGGGGGAGGGCACAGATACGCAGTATTTT. Its translation: CASSQPGEGTDTQYF.